Below are 12 T cell receptor beta chains sequenced from a single sample in a study of blood T cell repertoires in COVID-19. Sequenced by immunoSEQ multiplex PCR; TCRdb stores in-frame clones only, minus some. The top ten clones hold about 3% of a sample with about 270,000 clones, approximately 90% of them seen once. The sequenced sample was PBMCs or T cells enriched from blood (not recorded which). The receptors shown here come from a woman aged 45-65 years who had recovered from COVID-19.

V is TRBV18 and J is TRBJ1-3; 7 bases are a match to TRBD1. This CDR3 region has 14 residues. Germline values: CDR1 KGHSH, CDR2 LQKENI. After removal of 6 bases from V and 1 base from J, the junction contained 3 bases not matched to a gene. CDR3 bases: TGTGCCAGCTCGTCAGGGGGTTCTGGAAACACCATATATTTT. It translates to CASSSGGSGNTIYF.

V and J are TRBV5-4 and TRBJ2-1; unclear D gene. Germline V gives CDR1 SGHNT, CDR2 YYREEE (reference sequence). V lost 2 bases and J lost 5, with 5 bases in between. CDR3 length: 12 amino acids. Here the CDR3 DNA reads TGTGCCAGCAGCTTTCAAAACAATGAGCAGTTCTTC. Translation gives CASSFQNNEQFF.

The chain joins TRBV12-5 to TRBJ2-5; 7 bases match TRBD2. The germline gives CDR1 LGHNT, CDR2 FRNRAP. This CDR3 comprises 16 residues. Losses at the gene ends were 1 base for V and 5 bases for J; bases not matched to a gene: 10. The CDR3 DNA is TGTGCTAGTGGTTTGGGGACGACTAGCCGCGATGAGACCCAGTACTTC. Its translation: CASGLGTTSRDETQYF. The full variable domain, with the rest looked up from reference TRBV12-5 and TRBJ2-5, is DARVTQTPRHKVTEMGQEVTMRCQPILGHNTVFWYRQTMMQGLELLAYFRNRAPLDDSGMPKDRFSAEMPDATLATLKIQPSEPRDSAVYFCASGLGTTSRDETQYFGPGTRLLVL.

V and J are TRBV28 and TRBJ1-1, with D uncertain. This CDR3 has 14 residues. V lost 6 bases, J lost 0 bases, and 11 bases lay in between. Germline V gene data show CDR1 as MDHEN and CDR2 as SYDVKM. The CDR3 DNA is TGTGCCAGCAGCACCTTCGGAGTGAACACTGAAGCTTTCTTT. Amino acid sequence: CASSTFGVNTEAFF.

On this clone: Within the sample, other DNA sequences also encode this same CDR3. The gene calls are TRBV18 and TRBJ1-6, with 8 bases that match TRBD1. V lost 2 bases to trimming and J lost 10 bases; unmatched junction nucleotides: 4. Germline CDR1 and CDR2: KGHSH and LQKENI. CDR3 length: 14 residues. The CDR3 here is CASSPDRGRSPLHF. The CDR3 bases are TGTGCCAGCTCACCAGACAGGGGTAGATCACCCCTCCACTTT. Supplemented by reference TRBV18 and TRBJ1-6, the full variable domain reads NAGVMQNPRHLVRRRGQEARLRCSPMKGHSHVYWYRQLPEEGLKFMVYLQKENIIDESGMPKERFSAEFPKEGPSILRIQQVVRGDSAAYFCASSPDRGRSPLHFGNGTRLTVT.

This clone occurred a few times. V is TRBV7-2 and J is TRBJ2-1; 11 bases line up with TRBD2. V trimming: 0 bases; J trimming: 5 bases; junction bases outside the gene matches: 3. CDR3 size: 16 residues. CDR1 and CDR2 from the germline V gene are SGHTA and FQGNSA. The CDR3, as DNA: TGTGCCAGCAGCTTAGCCCGACTAGCGGGAAACAATGAGCAGTTCTTC. The encoded protein is CASSLARLAGNNEQFF.

The chain has TRBV7-9 and TRBJ1-2, with D possibly being TRBD1 (5 bases). This CDR3 is 14 amino acids long. V shed 4 bases and J shed 0 bases, with 9 bases lying between them. Germline CDR1 reads SEHNR; CDR2 reads FQNEAQ (reference sequence). The CDR3 reads CASSSTVTNYGYTF. CDR3 in DNA: TGTGCCAGCAGCTCGACAGTAACTAACTATGGCTACACCTTC.

This clone was found a few times. The chain carries TRBV7-9 and TRBJ2-2; weak D call: TRBD2 (5 bases). Trimming cost V 1 base and J 4 bases, with 22 bases left between them. The CDR3 spans 19 residues. The germline CDR1 and CDR2 sequences are SEHNR and FQNEAQ (reference sequence). The CDR3 here is CASSLVHFRRSLFTGELFF. CDR3 coding DNA: TGTGCCAGCAGCTTAGTCCACTTCCGGAGGTCGTTATTCACCGGGGAGCTGTTTTTT.

V and J are TRBV11-2 and TRBJ2-6, with D perhaps matching TRBD1 (6 bases). V was trimmed by 5 bases and J by 0 bases, leaving 11 bases between them. There are 16 residues in the CDR3. From germline, CDR1 is SGHAT and CDR2 FQNNGV. CDR3 region: CASSPWTVSGANVLTF. The DNA for the CDR3 is TGTGCCAGCAGCCCTTGGACAGTCTCTGGGGCCAACGTCCTGACTTTC.

The rearrangement links TRBV7-3 to TRBJ1-6; no firm D call. The V gene lost 1 base and the J gene lost 7 bases, with 11 bases spanning the gap. The CDR3 is 15 amino acids. Germline values: CDR1 SGHTA, CDR2 FQGTGA. The CDR3: CASSLNGPGNSPLHF. CDR3 bases: TGTGCCAGCAGCTTAAATGGACCGGGAAATTCACCCCTCCACTTT.

This chain links TRBV28 with TRBJ2-6, with 10 bases fitting TRBD2. Trimming at V came to 4 bases and at J to 3 bases, leaving 6 bases not matched to a gene. Germline V gene data show CDR1 as MDHEN and CDR2 as SYDVKM. CDR3 length equals 17 residues. Here the CDR3 reads CASSSNLAGVGANVLTF. DNA for the CDR3: TGTGCCAGCAGTTCTAATCTAGCGGGAGTTGGGGCCAACGTCCTGACTTTC.

The chain has TRBV4-3 and TRBJ2-3; D perhaps matches TRBD2 (5 bases). With 0 bases removed from V and 5 bases from J, the gap between germline ends came to 18 bases. CDR1 and CDR2 from the germline V gene are LGHNA and YSLEER. The CDR3 totals 17 residues. The CDR3 here is CASSQDASGRGIDTQYF. CDR3 nucleotides: TGCGCCAGCAGCCAAGATGCCAGCGGTAGAGGGATAGATACGCAGTATTTT.